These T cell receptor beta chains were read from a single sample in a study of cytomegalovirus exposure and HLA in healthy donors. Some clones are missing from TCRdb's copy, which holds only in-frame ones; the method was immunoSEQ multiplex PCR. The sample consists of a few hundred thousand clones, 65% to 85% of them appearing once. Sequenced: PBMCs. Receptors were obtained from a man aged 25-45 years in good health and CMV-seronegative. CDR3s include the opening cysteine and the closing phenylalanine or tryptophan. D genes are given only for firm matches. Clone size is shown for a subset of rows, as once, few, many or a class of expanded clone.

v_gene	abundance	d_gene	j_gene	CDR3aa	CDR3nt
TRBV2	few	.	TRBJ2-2	CASRGRGQNTGELFF	TGTGCCAGCAGGGGGCGGGGGCAGAACACCGGGGAGCTGTTTTTT
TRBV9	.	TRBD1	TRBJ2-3	CASGRDRSTDTQYF	TGTGCCAGCGGAAGGGACAGATCCACAGATACGCAGTATTTT
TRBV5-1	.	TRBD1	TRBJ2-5	CASSLGTGVQETQYF	TGCGCCAGCAGCTTGGGGACAGGGGTGCAAGAGACCCAGTACTTC
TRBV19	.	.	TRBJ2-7	CASSPSTGTSIEQYF	TGTGCCAGTAGTCCTAGTACAGGGACATCAATCGAGCAGTACTTC
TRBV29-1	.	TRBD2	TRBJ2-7	CSVGGGSGEQYF	TGCAGCGTTGGCGGGGGATCGGGCGAGCAGTACTTC
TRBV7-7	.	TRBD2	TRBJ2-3	CASSASGGGAGTQYF	TGTGCTAGCAGCGCCTCGGGCGGGGGGGCTGGTACGCAGTATTTT
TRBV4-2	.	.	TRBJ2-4	CASSLLPDSADKNIQYF	TGTGCCAGCAGCCTCCTTCCAGACAGCGCCGACAAAAACATTCAGTACTTC
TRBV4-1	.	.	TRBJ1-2	CASSQVAGNGYTF	TGCGCCAGCAGCCAAGTCGCAGGGAATGGCTACACCTTC
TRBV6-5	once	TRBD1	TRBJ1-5	CASRTGGQPQHF	TGTGCCAGCAGGACAGGGGGTCAGCCCCAGCATTTT
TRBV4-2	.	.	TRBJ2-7	CASSQPSNEQYF	TGTGCCAGCAGCCAACCCTCTAACGAGCAGTACTTC
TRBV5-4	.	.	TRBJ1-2	CASSVTANYGYTF	TGTGCCAGCAGCGTGACAGCGAACTATGGCTACACCTTC
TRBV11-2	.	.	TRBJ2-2	CASSLGSGDGELFF	TGTGCCAGCAGCTTAGGGTCAGGGGACGGGGAGCTGTTTTTT
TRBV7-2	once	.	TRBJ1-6	CASSSQWANSPLHF	TGTGCCAGCAGCTCTCAGTGGGCTAATTCACCCCTCCACTTT
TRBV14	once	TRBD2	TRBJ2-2	CASSQDRTSGGPNTGELFF	TGTGCCAGCAGCCAAGATAGGACTAGCGGGGGCCCGAACACCGGGGAGCTGTTTTTT
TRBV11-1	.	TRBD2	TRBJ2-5	CASSQTSGGQETQYF	TGTGCCAGCAGCCAGACTAGCGGGGGGCAAGAGACCCAGTACTTC
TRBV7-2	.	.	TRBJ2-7	CASRSGSYEQYF	TGTGCCAGCAGATCAGGAAGTTACGAGCAGTACTTC
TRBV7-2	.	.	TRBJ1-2	CASSPGAGYVDYGYTF	TGTGCCAGCAGCCCAGGGGCAGGCTACGTAGACTATGGCTACACCTTC
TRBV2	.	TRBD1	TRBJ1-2	CASRLTGQGANYGYTF	TGTGCCAGCAGACTTACCGGACAGGGAGCTAACTATGGCTACACCTTC
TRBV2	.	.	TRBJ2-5	CASSEGGQGIQETQYF	TGTGCCAGCAGTGAAGGTGGGCAGGGCATCCAAGAGACCCAGTACTTC
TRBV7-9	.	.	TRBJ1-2	CASSWARTAHGYTF	TGTGCCAGCAGCTGGGCCCGGACAGCCCATGGCTACACCTTC
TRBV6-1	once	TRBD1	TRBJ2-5	CASSRDSQETQYF	TGTGCCAGCAGCCGGGACAGCCAAGAGACCCAGTACTTC
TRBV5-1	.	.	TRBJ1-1	CASSLAVEGSEAFF	TGCGCCAGCAGCCTGGCAGTAGAGGGATCTGAAGCTTTCTTT
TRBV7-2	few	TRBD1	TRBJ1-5	CASSLVSGGNQPQHF	TGTGCCAGCAGCTTAGTGTCAGGGGGAAATCAGCCCCAGCATTTT
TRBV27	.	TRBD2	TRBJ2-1	CASSLSRGGNEQFF	TGTGCCAGCAGTTTATCACGGGGGGGGAATGAGCAGTTCTTC
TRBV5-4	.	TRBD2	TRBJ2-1	CASSPTSGYTTQGNEQFF	TGTGCCAGCAGTCCTACTAGCGGCTATACCACTCAGGGTAATGAGCAGTTCTTC
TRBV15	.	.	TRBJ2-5	CATSQSGLGETQYF	TGTGCCACCAGCCAATCGGGACTTGGAGAGACCCAGTACTTC
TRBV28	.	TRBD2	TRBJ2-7	CASLRAGLAGKKGEQYF	TGTGCCAGCCTCCGGGCGGGACTAGCGGGGAAGAAGGGCGAGCAGTACTTC
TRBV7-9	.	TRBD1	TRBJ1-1	CASSFPLQGITEAFF	TGTGCCAGCAGCTTCCCCCTACAGGGGATCACTGAAGCTTTCTTT
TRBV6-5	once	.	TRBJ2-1	CASSYQRVIGNEQFF	TGTGCCAGCAGTTACCAGCGGGTAATTGGGAATGAGCAGTTCTTC
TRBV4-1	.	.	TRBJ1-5	CASSHITGRPNQPQHF	TGCGCCAGCAGCCATATAACAGGGCGTCCCAATCAGCCCCAGCATTTT
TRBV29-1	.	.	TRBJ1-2	CSVADYGYTF	TGCAGCGTTGCCGACTATGGCTACACCTTC
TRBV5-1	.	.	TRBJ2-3	CASSLAQGATDTQYF	TGCGCCAGCAGCTTGGCACAAGGGGCTACAGATACGCAGTATTTT
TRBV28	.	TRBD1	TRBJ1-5	CASSLSQGYQPQHF	TGTGCCAGCAGCCTCTCACAGGGGTATCAGCCCCAGCATTTT
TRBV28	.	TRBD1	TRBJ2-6	CASRKQGASVLTF	TGTGCCAGCAGAAAACAGGGGGCCAGCGTCCTGACTTTC
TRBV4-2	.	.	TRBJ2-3	CASGFLSTDTQYF	TGTGCCAGCGGCTTCTTAAGCACAGATACGCAGTATTTT
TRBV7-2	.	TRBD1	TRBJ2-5	CASSSWDRTETQYF	TGTGCCAGCAGCTCCTGGGACAGGACGGAGACCCAGTACTTC
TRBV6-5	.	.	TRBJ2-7	CASKKTQGYEQYF	TGTGCCAGCAAAAAGACACAAGGCTACGAGCAGTACTTC
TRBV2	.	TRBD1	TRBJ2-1	CASTRQGNNEQFF	TGTGCCAGCACGAGACAGGGGAACAATGAGCAGTTCTTC
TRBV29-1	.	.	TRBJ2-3	CSAVQILLQYF	TGCAGCGCCGTTCAGATCCTTCTGCAGTATTTT
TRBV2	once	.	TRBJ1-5	CASRPHGGGGYSNQPQHF	TGTGCCAGCAGGCCCCACGGGGGAGGTGGCTATAGCAATCAGCCCCAGCATTTT
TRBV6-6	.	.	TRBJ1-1	CASSQTGTLNTEAFF	TGTGCCAGCAGTCAAACCGGGACTCTGAACACTGAAGCTTTCTTT
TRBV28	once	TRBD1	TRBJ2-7	CASSPPGQVGQYF	TGTGCCAGCAGTCCACCGGGACAGGTTGGGCAGTACTTC
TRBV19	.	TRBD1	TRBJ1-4	CASSTGTATNEKLFF	TGTGCCAGTAGTACGGGGACAGCTACTAATGAAAAACTGTTTTTT
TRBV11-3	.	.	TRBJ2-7	CASSLDQSTDYEQYF	TGTGCCAGCAGCTTAGATCAAAGCACAGACTACGAGCAGTACTTC
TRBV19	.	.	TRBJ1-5	CASRGVRNQPQHF	TGTGCCAGTCGCGGAGTTCGCAATCAGCCCCAGCATTTT
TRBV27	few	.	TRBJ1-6	CASSLSVLRAGTHLSPLHF	TGTGCCAGCAGTTTATCTGTCTTAAGAGCCGGGACTCATCTTTCACCCCTCCACTTT
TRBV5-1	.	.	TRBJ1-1	CASSIGGGSIMNTEAFF	TGCGCCAGCAGCATTGGGGGGGGTTCCATAATGAACACTGAAGCTTTCTTT
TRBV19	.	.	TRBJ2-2	CATMGRVTGELFF	TGTGCCACCATGGGTCGGGTAACCGGGGAGCTGTTTTTT
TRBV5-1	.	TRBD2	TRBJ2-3	CASSSIAGGSTDTQYF	TGCGCCAGCAGCTCGATAGCGGGGGGAAGCACAGATACGCAGTATTTT
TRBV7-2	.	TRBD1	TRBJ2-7	CASSSTPSRGSYEQYF	TGTGCCAGCAGCTCCACCCCCAGCAGGGGGTCCTACGAGCAGTACTTC
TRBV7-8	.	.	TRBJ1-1	CASSFDRRTEAFF	TGTGCCAGCAGCTTCGACAGACGCACTGAAGCTTTCTTT
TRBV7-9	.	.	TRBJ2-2	CASVGAERTGELFF	TGTGCCAGCGTGGGGGCGGAGCGGACCGGGGAGCTGTTTTTT
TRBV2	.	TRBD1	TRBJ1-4	CASRDGTGGRAEKLFF	TGTGCCAGCAGGGACGGGACAGGGGGACGGGCTGAAAAACTGTTTTTT
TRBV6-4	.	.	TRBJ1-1	CASSDPRSWTEAFF	TGTGCCAGCAGTGACCCGAGGTCGTGGACTGAAGCTTTCTTT